The 10 T cell receptor beta chains reported below all come from one sample, sequenced in a study of shared T cell receptors in the human thymus. Sequencing used immunoSEQ multiplex PCR; TCRdb keeps in-frame clones, though not all of them. The sample carries roughly 550,000 clones, about 84% recorded once. The sample also formed part of further work on human thymus T cells.

Sequencing was done on a sample of thymocytes. The receptors here all came from a boy less than two years old with a congenital heart defect.

This clone is a singleton in its sample. The V and J genes are TRBV11-3 and TRBJ2-7; TRBD1 matches at 7 bases. From germline, CDR1 is SGHNT and CDR2 YENEEA. CDR3 length equals 15 residues. Trimming took 5 bases from V and 2 from J; bases not matched to a gene: 9. CDR3 nucleotide sequence: TGTGCCAGCAGCCTCGACAGGGTTCGTGCCTACGAGCAGTACTTC. It is translated as CASSLDRVRAYEQYF. The full variable domain, completed using reference TRBV11-3 and TRBJ2-7, is EAGVVQSPRYKIIEKKQPVAFWCNPISGHNTLYWYLQNLGQGPELLIRYENEEAVDDSQLPKDRFSAERLKGVDSTLKIQPAELGDSAVYLCASSLDRVRAYEQYFGPGTRLTVT.

The rearrangement uses TRBV10-1 and TRBJ2-7; 10 bases are shared with TRBD2. The ends lost 6 bases at V and 0 bases at J; junction bases unmatched: 5. The CDR3 is 15 residues long. In germline, CDR1 is WNHNN, CDR2 SYGVQD (reference sequence). The CDR3 here is CASRKTSGASYEQYF. As DNA, the CDR3 is TGCGCCAGCAGGAAAACTAGCGGGGCCTCCTACGAGCAGTACTTC.

This clone occurred once. The V call is TRBV27, the J call TRBJ2-5; the D gene is possibly TRBD2 (5 bases). Germline-derived CDR1 and CDR2 are MNHEY and SMNVEV (reference sequence). The germline V and J ends were trimmed by 1 base and 1 base, with 16 bases remaining between them. The CDR3 runs 17 residues. The CDR3 nucleotides read TGTGCCAGCAGTTTATGTCCCCGCGGCGGAGGCCAAGAGACCCAGTACTTC. As protein: CASSLCPRGGGQETQYF.

About this clone itself: The sample holds other DNA sequences that translate to the same CDR3. V usage is TRBV20-1 and J usage is TRBJ2-7; no clear D. The CDR3 contains 11 residues. Germline V gene sequence: CDR1 DFQATT, CDR2 SNEGSKA (reference sequence). With 2 bases removed from V and 2 bases from J, the gap between germline ends came to 4 bases. The CDR3 DNA reads as TGCAGTGCTAGATCCACCTACGAGCAGTACTTC. Translating gives CSARSTYEQYF.

The chain links TRBV30 to TRBJ2-2, with TRBD1 matching 7 bases. Germline CDR1 reads GTSNPN; CDR2 reads SVGIG (reference sequence). The length of the CDR3 is 16 residues. Unmatched junction bases numbered 9, after V lost 1 base and J lost 4 bases. The CDR3 protein is CAWSGGQYICTGELFF. The CDR3 DNA reads as TGTGCCTGGAGTGGGGGACAGTATATTTGCACCGGGGAGCTGTTTTTT.

The chain joins TRBV6-5 to TRBJ1-1; a possible D gene is TRBD1 (6 bases). This CDR3 is built from 14 residues. The germline V and J ends were trimmed by 5 bases and 2 bases, with 12 bases remaining between them. Germline V lookup: CDR1 MNHEY, CDR2 SVGAGI. The CDR3 spells CASSPLGTNTEAFF. CDR3 bases: TGTGCCAGCAGTCCCCTCGGGACAAACACTGAAGCTTTCTTT.

A note on this clone: One junction end does not reproduce the germline sequence, and a read error may be involved. This chain joins TRBV28 and TRBJ2-3, with D possibly TRBD1 on 5 matching bases. Germline lookup yields CDR1 MDHEN and CDR2 SYDVKM. The CDR3 spans 15 residues. The CDR3, as DNA: TGTGCCAGCAGTTTAAAACCATACTACACAGGTACGCAGTATTTT. Encoded protein: CASSLKPYYTGTQYF.

The V gene is TRBV2, the J gene TRBJ2-4; a weak D match, TRBD2 (6 bases). The CDR3 totals 19 residues. Per germline, CDR1 SNHLY and CDR2 FYNNEI. V lost 7 bases and J lost 8, with 33 bases in between. Here the CDR3 DNA reads TGTGCCAGCAAAGAACCGGGACGGGAGACCGGGACCGGGCAATACATTCAGTACTTC. Translated, it gives CASKEPGRETGTGQYIQYF.

The rearrangement joins TRBV4-2 to TRBJ2-5; 10 positions agree with TRBD1. CDR1 is LGHNA, CDR2 YNFKEQ, per germline. The ends lost 2 bases at V and 5 bases at J; junction bases unmatched: 23. The CDR3 is made up of 21 amino acids. This chain's CDR3 is CASSQPNPRRQGALPHETQYF. DNA for the CDR3: TGTGCCAGCAGCCAACCGAACCCCCGGAGACAGGGGGCGCTCCCCCACGAGACCCAGTACTTC.

The rearrangement uses TRBV5-1 and TRBJ2-1, with TRBD2 matching 11 bases. Germline V CDR1 and CDR2: SGHRS, YFSETQ. The ends lost 0 bases at V and 0 bases at J; junction bases unmatched: 5. This CDR3 has 18 amino acids. The CDR3 DNA follows: TGCGCCAGCAGCTTGGTGGTAGCGGGAGGGAGCTCCTACAATGAGCAGTTCTTC. Amino acid sequence: CASSLVVAGGSSYNEQFF.